This TCR beta chain was profiled in a study of OX40 agonist ivuxolimab in advanced cancers. The repertoire was sequenced with immunoSEQ multiplex PCR; TCRdb's copy has only in-frame clones and lacks some. The sample carries over 50,000 clones, roughly 90% recorded once. CDR1 and CDR2 from the germline V gene are LNHDA and SQIVND (reference sequence). The CDR3 contains 15 residues. V shed 7 bases and J shed 7 bases, with 22 bases lying between them. The clonotype comes from an adult with an advanced solid tumor such as melanoma, head and neck, liver or kidney cancer. This chain connects TRBV19 to TRBJ1-2; weak D call: TRBD1 (5 bases). The specimen was CD4+ or CD8+ T cells sorted from blood, collected in a trial of the OX40 agonist ivuxolimab. DNA of the CDR3: TGTGCCAGTACCCGAATGGACGTGGGGGGTTCTGGCTACACCTTC. Translating it yields CASTRMDVGGSGYTF.